What follows are 2 T cell receptor beta chains derived from one specimen sequenced in a study of blood T cell repertoires in COVID-19. Clones were read by immunoSEQ multiplex PCR, and TCRdb kept only the in-frame ones, dropping some. The sample lists about 210,000 clones, 88% occurring once. The sample taken for sequencing was peripheral blood. These receptors all come from a man aged 70-80 years with acute or convalescent COVID-19.

CDR3 sequence (DNA): TGTGCCAGCACCCCTCGTGTGTATTCACCCCTCCACTTT. It translates to CASTPRVYSPLHF. This chain links TRBV6-5 with TRBJ1-6; no clear D gene. Trimming shortened V by 7 bases and J by 8 bases, and 12 bases separated the two germline ends. Per germline, CDR1 MNHEY and CDR2 SVGAGI. This CDR3 is built from 13 residues.

This clone was observed once. The chain combines TRBV19 with TRBJ1-2, with 8 bases that match TRBD1. Germline V gene data show CDR1 as LNHDA and CDR2 as SQIVND (reference sequence). V trimming: 7 bases; J trimming: 3 bases; junction bases outside the gene matches: 10. The CDR3 contains 15 residues. The CDR3 region is CASTGQGRSDYGYTF. The CDR3 nucleotides read TGTGCCAGTACCGGACAGGGCAGATCTGACTATGGCTACACCTTC. Combining the CDR3 with reference TRBV19 and TRBJ1-2 gives the whole variable domain DGGITQSPKYLFRKEGQNVTLSCEQNLNHDAMYWYRQDPGQGLRLIYYSQIVNDFQKGDIAEGYSVSREKKESFPLTVTSAQKNPTAFYLCASTGQGRSDYGYTFGSGTRLTVV.